These 10 T cell receptor beta chains share one sample of origin, sequenced in a study of T-cell memory formation after mild COVID-19. TCRdb recomputed calls from the 5' RACE reads with MiXCR, one row per CDR3 protein. Found here are about 430,000 distinct CDR3 sequences, over 15% of them singletons; the top ten hold roughly 21%. Specimen: PBMCs or a T cell subset sorted from them (not recorded which). These receptors were taken from a man between 18 and 29 years old who had mild COVID-19 (a few samples of this study predate the infection). Cell type and time point are not known.

This clonotype was recorded a few times. The rearrangement uses TRBV27 and TRBJ1-2; no reliable D call. Germline V gene lookup returns CDR1 MNHEY and CDR2 SMNVEV (reference sequence). The CDR3 totals 13 residues. Trimming took 3 bases from V and 0 from J, leaving 5 bases between them. CDR3 sequence (DNA): TGTGCCAGCAGTTTGCACGCTAACTATGGCTACACCTTC. Encoded protein: CASSLHANYGYTF.

This chain joins TRBV6-5 and TRBJ1-3; 12 nucleotides align to TRBD1. The CDR3 covers 16 residues. V lost 6 bases to trimming and J lost 3 bases; unmatched junction nucleotides: 6. Germline loops: CDR1 MNHEY, CDR2 SVGAGI. The CDR3 DNA reads as TGTGCCAGCAGAAAAGGGGACAGGGGGCTTGGAAACACCATATATTTT. Translation gives CASRKGDRGLGNTIYF.

The rearrangement uses TRBV5-1 and TRBJ1-6; a possible D gene is TRBD1 (5 bases). V lost 4 bases and J 0 bases, leaving 11 bases between the germline ends. The CDR3 loop spans 16 amino acids. Germline V gene sequence: CDR1 SGHRS, CDR2 YFSETQ. CDR3 loop: CASSPRGGSYNSPLHF. DNA of the CDR3: TGCGCCAGCAGCCCGAGGGGAGGCTCCTATAATTCACCCCTCCACTTT.

The chain recombines TRBV20-1 with TRBJ1-1; D is unclear. CDR3 size: 12 residues. Trimming removed 2 bases at V and 1 base at J, with 5 bases between. Per germline, CDR1 DFQATT and CDR2 SNEGSKA (reference sequence). CDR3 DNA sequence: TGCAGTGCTAGACAGTCGAACACTGAAGCTTTCTTT. It codes for CSARQSNTEAFF.

The rearrangement links TRBV11-3 to TRBJ2-3; D gene unclear. Per the germline V gene, CDR1 is SGHNT and CDR2 is YENEEA. V lost 5 bases to trimming and J lost 6 bases, with 15 bases between them. The CDR3 consists of 14 residues. DNA for the CDR3: TGTGCCAGCAGCCCTCCTCGCCCCCGGGATACGCAGTATTTT. This codes for CASSPPRPRDTQYF.

This clonotype was recorded a few times. This sequence joins TRBV4-3 and TRBJ1-1; D not resolved. Trimming took off 2 bases at V and 0 bases at J, with 10 bases between the two ends. CDR3 size: 15 residues. Germline CDR1 is LGHNA and CDR2 is YSLEER. The CDR3 DNA sequence: TGCGCCAGCAGCCAAAGGGCCGGGGTGAACACTGAAGCTTTCTTT. It is translated as CASSQRAGVNTEAFF.

The rearrangement uses TRBV27 and TRBJ2-1; weak D call: TRBD1 (6 bases). CDR1 is MNHEY, CDR2 SMNVEV, per germline (reference sequence). Trimming took off 2 bases at V and 5 bases at J, with 10 bases between the two ends. CDR3 length equals 14 residues. This chain's CDR3 is CASSLGTFHNEQFF. In DNA form, the CDR3 reads TGTGCCAGCAGTTTAGGGACATTTCACAATGAGCAGTTCTTC.

This rearrangement joins TRBV5-4 to TRBJ1-1; D is possibly TRBD1 (5 bases). Per germline, CDR1 SGHNT and CDR2 YYREEE (reference sequence). V was cut by 2 bases and J by 2 bases, with 16 bases left in between. The CDR3 consists of 16 residues. The DNA of the CDR3 is TGTGCCAGCAGCTTCGGCAGGGTAGGTCCCAACACTGAAGCTTTCTTT. This gives the protein CASSFGRVGPNTEAFF.

The rearrangement links TRBV5-5 to TRBJ1-1; TRBD1 might be the D (6 bases). The CDR3 contains 14 residues. Germline values: CDR1 SGHKS, CDR2 YYEKEE (reference sequence). V lost 0 bases, J lost 7 bases, and 13 bases lay in between. The CDR3 DNA reads as TGTGCCAGCAGCTTGGTCCGGGGGCACGGTGAAGCTTTCTTT. Amino acid sequence: CASSLVRGHGEAFF.

This clonotype was found a few times. The V call is TRBV2, the J call TRBJ1-2; D gene uncertain. With 4 bases removed from V and 0 bases from J, the gap between germline ends came to 15 bases. Germline values: CDR1 SNHLY, CDR2 FYNNEI. The CDR3 loop spans 16 amino acids. CDR3 bases: TGTGCCAGCAGTGCGCCCACAGCGTCGACTAACTATGGCTACACCTTC. As protein: CASSAPTASTNYGYTF. The full variable domain, rest sourced from reference TRBV2 and TRBJ1-2, is EPEVTQTPSHQVTQMGQEVILRCVPISNHLYFYWYRQILGQKVEFLVSFYNNEISEKSEIFDDQFSVERPDGSNFTLKIRSTKLEDSAMYFCASSAPTASTNYGYTFGSGTRLTVV.